This entry describes one T cell receptor beta chain. As handled by the study authors: How many nucleated cells were present was estimated from reference gene primer amplification. The protocol was immunoSEQ multiplex PCR, while the TCRdb copy is restricted to in-frame clones and leaves out a portion. D and trimming were read from the DNA, whereas the V and J calls and clone size are those reported in that table. The sample has some 13,000 clones; 86% are singletons. The source of the sample is a study of blood T cell repertoires in COVID-19. About the study: Whether acute or convalescent, the COVID-19 samples came from the United States, Italy and Spain. In each case, the material was cDNA or gDNA derived from T cells, B-cell-depleted T cells, or PBMCs.

This clonotype was sampled from an older man with acute or convalescent COVID-19. Sequencing input: peripheral blood.

The CDR3 sequence: CATTKPVLRGYTF. The CDR3 bases are TGTGCCACCACTAAGCCGGTGCTGAGGGGCTACACCTTC. The genes are TRBV6-5 and TRBJ1-2; D gene uncertain. V was pared by 10 bases and J by 8 bases, with 20 bases between. Germline lookup yields CDR1 MNHEY and CDR2 SVGAGI. The CDR3 spans 13 residues.